These T cell receptor beta chains were read from a single sample in a study of T cells after yellow fever vaccination. TCRdb redid the calling of the 5' RACE reads with MiXCR, one entry per CDR3 protein. Altogether hundreds of thousands of distinct CDR3 sequences are present, 12% being singletons, with the ten largest covering about 15%. The sample consisted of PBMCs, taken on the day of the yellow fever booster vaccination. The receptors come from a man between 25 and 39 years old who received the YFV17D yellow fever vaccine. Both conserved end residues are part of each CDR3. D genes are given only for firm matches. Clone size is shown for a subset of rows, as once, few, many or a class of expanded clone.

DNA: TGCGCCAGCAGCTTGGCCGCTGAGACTGAAGCTTTCTTT; CDR3: CASSLAAETEAFF; D: NA; J: TRBJ1-1; size: NA; V: TRBV5-1
DNA: TGTGCCAGCAGTGAAAACCCGGATCGAGCGGGAGTGGGCACAGATACGCAGTATTTT; CDR3: CASSENPDRAGVGTDTQYF; D: TRBD2; J: TRBJ2-3; size: NA; V: TRBV2
DNA: TGCAGCGTTGAAGATCTTCATGGAGAGCTAGCGGGGGTCATAGGTGAGCAGTTCTTC; CDR3: CSVEDLHGELAGVIGEQFF; D: TRBD2; J: TRBJ2-1; size: few; V: TRBV29-1
DNA: TGCGCCAGCAGCTTGGCCCAGACCGCCACCTACGAGCAGTACTTC; CDR3: CASSLAQTATYEQYF; D: NA; J: TRBJ2-7; size: few; V: TRBV5-1
DNA: TGCAGTGCTAGGATTTCTAGCGGAGGTTACGAGCAGTACTTC; CDR3: CSARISSGGYEQYF; D: TRBD2; J: TRBJ2-7; size: NA; V: TRBV20-1
DNA: TGTGCCAGCAGCGCCGAGGGCATGAACACTGAAGCTTTCTTT; CDR3: CASSAEGMNTEAFF; D: NA; J: TRBJ1-1; size: NA; V: TRBV9
DNA: TGTGCCAGCGCGGCTCAGCGACCTATTATGGATACGCAGTATTTT; CDR3: CASAAQRPIMDTQYF; D: NA; J: TRBJ2-3; size: NA; V: TRBV2
DNA: TGCGCCAGCAGCCAAGATCAGGGTATGGGGGGCTACACCTTC; CDR3: CASSQDQGMGGYTF; D: NA; J: TRBJ1-2; size: many; V: TRBV4-3
DNA: TGCGCCAGCAGCTTTACTGGACAGTACTACGAGCAGTACTTC; CDR3: CASSFTGQYYEQYF; D: NA; J: TRBJ2-7; size: few; V: TRBV5-1
DNA: TGCGCCAGCAGCAACAGGGTTGCGGACACAGATACGCAGTATTTT; CDR3: CASSNRVADTDTQYF; D: NA; J: TRBJ2-3; size: few; V: TRBV5-1
DNA: TGCGCCAGCAGCTCAAATTCGAACACTGAAGCTTTCTTT; CDR3: CASSSNSNTEAFF; D: NA; J: TRBJ1-1; size: many; V: TRBV5-1
DNA: TGTGCCAGCAGCCACAGGGGATGGGAGCAGTACTTC; CDR3: CASSHRGWEQYF; D: TRBD1; J: TRBJ2-7; size: many; V: TRBV12-3/TRBV12-4
DNA: TGCAGTGCTAGTTCGTTGTCTACGGACGAGCAGTACTTC; CDR3: CSASSLSTDEQYF; D: NA; J: TRBJ2-7; size: NA; V: TRBV20-1
DNA: TGTGCCAGCAGTATTGATGGAGCCGAGCAGTACTTC; CDR3: CASSIDGAEQYF; D: NA; J: TRBJ2-7; size: NA; V: TRBV28
DNA: TGCAGTGCTAGAGGTCCCAGGACACCCGGGTCGGACATTCAGTACTTC; CDR3: CSARGPRTPGSDIQYF; D: NA; J: TRBJ2-4; size: NA; V: TRBV20-1
DNA: TGCAGCGTTGAGTCCTGGCAGGGCCACGAGCAGTACTTC; CDR3: CSVESWQGHEQYF; D: NA; J: TRBJ2-7; size: NA; V: TRBV29-1
DNA: TGTGCCAGCAGTGGAGGGGCCAGGGCGAATGGCTACACCTTC; CDR3: CASSGGARANGYTF; D: NA; J: TRBJ1-2; size: few; V: TRBV25-1
DNA: TGCGCCAGCAGCTTGGCGGAGTTACGATACAATGAGCAGTTCTTC; CDR3: CASSLAELRYNEQFF; D: NA; J: TRBJ2-1; size: few; V: TRBV5-1
DNA: TGTGCCAGCAGACCCCCGAGGACAGTCGGCCTGCGATCCGAGCAGTACTTC; CDR3: CASRPPRTVGLRSEQYF; D: NA; J: TRBJ2-7; size: few; V: TRBV6-1
DNA: TGTGCCAGCAGCTTAAGACTAGTTCAGTTCTTC; CDR3: CASSLRLVQFF; D: NA; J: TRBJ2-1; size: NA; V: TRBV11-2
DNA: TGTGCCAGCAGGCAAGCGGGCCTCTCCTACGAGCAGTACTTC; CDR3: CASRQAGLSYEQYF; D: NA; J: TRBJ2-7; size: few; V: TRBV28
DNA: TGCAGTGCTAGAGACCCTTGGCGGGGTCCATGGCAGTTCTTC; CDR3: CSARDPWRGPWQFF; D: NA; J: TRBJ2-1; size: NA; V: TRBV20-1
DNA: TGTGCCAGCAGCTCCGTTGACAGGAATGGCTACACCTTC; CDR3: CASSSVDRNGYTF; D: NA; J: TRBJ1-2; size: NA; V: TRBV7-2
DNA: TGTGCCAGCAGTTTCAGCGGGAGGGCCTCTGAGCAGTTCTTC; CDR3: CASSFSGRASEQFF; D: TRBD2; J: TRBJ2-1; size: few; V: TRBV12-3/TRBV12-4
DNA: TGTGCCAGCACCCCCCCCGGGAGCTCTGGGGCCAACGTCCTGACTTTC; CDR3: CASTPPGSSGANVLTF; D: NA; J: TRBJ2-6; size: few; V: TRBV7-9
DNA: TGTGCCAGCAGTCAATCCCGGACAGGCAACAATGAGCAGTTCTTC; CDR3: CASSQSRTGNNEQFF; D: TRBD1; J: TRBJ2-1; size: NA; V: TRBV2
DNA: TGCGCCAGCAGCCAAGATAGGAGACAGCCCTACGAGCAGTACTTC; CDR3: CASSQDRRQPYEQYF; D: NA; J: TRBJ2-7; size: NA; V: TRBV4-3
DNA: TGTGCCAGCAGCCCCTCGCCTAGCGGCAAATACAATGAGCAGTTCTTC; CDR3: CASSPSPSGKYNEQFF; D: TRBD2; J: TRBJ2-1; size: many; V: TRBV7-2
DNA: TGTGCCAGCAGCCAACAAGTGGCTAGCACAGATACGCAGTATTTT; CDR3: CASSQQVASTDTQYF; D: NA; J: TRBJ2-3; size: NA; V: TRBV3-1
DNA: TGTGCCAGCAGCCCGCAACGGGACAGCCGCGAAAAACTGTTTTTT; CDR3: CASSPQRDSREKLFF; D: TRBD1; J: TRBJ1-4; size: few; V: TRBV5-5
DNA: TGTGCCACCAGTGAGCCCACAGGGAAGGGGACAGATACGCAGTATTTT; CDR3: CATSEPTGKGTDTQYF; D: NA; J: TRBJ2-3; size: few; V: TRBV24-1
DNA: TGTGCCACCAGTGATGCTCGACTAGCGGGCACAGATACGCAGTATTTT; CDR3: CATSDARLAGTDTQYF; D: TRBD2; J: TRBJ2-3; size: few; V: TRBV24-1
DNA: TGCAGCGTTGAAGTGGGCTCTGGGGCCAACGTCCTGACTTTC; CDR3: CSVEVGSGANVLTF; D: NA; J: TRBJ2-6; size: few; V: TRBV29-1
DNA: TGCAGTGCTAGGGTCCTTAGTCGGTTTGTAGACGAGCAGTACTTC; CDR3: CSARVLSRFVDEQYF; D: NA; J: TRBJ2-7; size: few; V: TRBV20-1
DNA: TGCGCCAGCAGCTTCGCACCTCAGGACTATGGCTACACCTTC; CDR3: CASSFAPQDYGYTF; D: NA; J: TRBJ1-2; size: NA; V: TRBV5-1
DNA: TGTGCCATCAGTGACGGCAGGGGGTCGGCTAATGAAAAACTGTTTTTT; CDR3: CAISDGRGSANEKLFF; D: TRBD1; J: TRBJ1-4; size: NA; V: TRBV10-3